These 29 T cell receptor beta chains came from one sample sequenced in a study of cytomegalovirus exposure and HLA in healthy donors. 13 Jbeta primers and 60 Vbeta primers were used for the PCR. TCRdb keeps only in-frame clones here, not all; method: immunoSEQ multiplex PCR. The sample data list over 90,000 clones. Sequencing used PBMCs. Receptor source: a man aged 35-49 years in good health and CMV-seronegative.

The chain combines TRBV5-1 with TRBJ1-2; TRBD1 matches 7 bases. V trimming: 4 bases; J trimming: 4 bases; junction bases outside the gene matches: 10. This CDR3 is built from 15 residues. Germline V gene sequence: CDR1 SGHRS, CDR2 YFSETQ. CDR3 sequence (DNA): TGCGCCAGCAGCGACACAGGGGCGGTAGGCTATGGCTACACCTTC. Its translation: CASSDTGAVGYGYTF.

As for this clone: Distinct nucleotide sequences in the sample also encode this CDR3. V gene TRBV5-6 combines with J gene TRBJ1-4; the match to TRBD1 covers 7 bases. This CDR3 has 17 amino acids. Germline values: CDR1 SGHDT, CDR2 YYEEEE. V lost 4 bases and J lost 1; bases outside the gene matches: 10. The CDR3 bases are TGTGCCAGCAGCCGCGTGAAGGGGGCCCAAACTAATGAAAAACTGTTTTTT. It yields the protein CASSRVKGAQTNEKLFF.

As regards this clone: Additional DNA sequences in this sample encode the identical CDR3. The chain has TRBV4-1 and TRBJ2-3, with TRBD1 matching 10 bases. The CDR3 is 16 residues long. V was clipped by 3 bases and J by 3 bases; unmatched bases: 6. CDR1 MGHRA and CDR2 YSYEKL come from the germline V gene. This chain's CDR3 is CASSQEGQGRTDTQYF. CDR3 DNA sequence: TGCGCCAGCAGCCAGGAGGGACAGGGGAGGACAGATACGCAGTATTTT.

The rearrangement uses TRBV7-2 and TRBJ1-1; a possible D gene is TRBD1 (6 bases). The germline V gene has CDR1 SGHTA and CDR2 FQGNSA. CDR3 size: 16 residues. Trimming shortened V by 0 bases and J by 6 bases, and 17 bases separated the two germline ends. The CDR3 coding sequence is TGTGCCAGCAGCTTAGCGCTCAGGGGTAATTACGCTGAAGCTTTCTTT. Amino acids: CASSLALRGNYAEAFF.

The genes are TRBV5-6 and TRBJ1-4; no definite D call. CDR3 length: 13 residues. Trimming left V 6 bases short and J 4 bases short, with 10 bases between. Germline CDR1 and CDR2: SGHDT and YYEEEE. The CDR3: CASTDSGNEKLFF. CDR3 nucleotides: TGTGCCAGCACCGATTCGGGTAATGAAAAACTGTTTTTT.

The chain uses TRBV4-1 and TRBJ1-6; D not certain. Trimming left V 0 bases short and J 0 bases short, with 3 bases between. The CDR3 is 15 residues long. CDR1 and CDR2 (germline): MGHRA, YSYEKL. CDR3: CASSQDSSYNSPLHF. As DNA, the CDR3 is TGCGCCAGCAGCCAAGACAGCTCCTATAATTCACCCCTCCACTTT.

This sequence joins TRBV2 and TRBJ2-1; 9 nucleotides match TRBD1. J was trimmed by 6 bases and V by 6 bases; bases with no gene match: 6. The CDR3 length is 14 residues. Germline V lookup: CDR1 SNHLY, CDR2 FYNNEI. CDR3 DNA sequence: TGTGCCAGCAGAAAGGGACAGGGCCTCAATGAGCAGTTCTTC. As protein: CASRKGQGLNEQFF.

This chain connects TRBV5-1 to TRBJ2-2, with a tentative D call TRBD2 (6 bases). V lost 6 bases to trimming and J lost 4 bases, with 16 bases between them. This CDR3 is built from 15 residues. CDR1 SGHRS and CDR2 YFSETQ come from the germline V gene. DNA of the CDR3: TGCGCCAGCATGCGGCAGGGAGGCGTCACCGGGGAGCTGTTTTTT. This codes for CASMRQGGVTGELFF.

Concerning this clone itself: The identical CDR3 is also encoded by other nucleotide sequences in the sample. This chain uses TRBV5-1 with TRBJ2-2; D unresolved. Germline CDR1 SGHRS, CDR2 YFSETQ. The CDR3 sequence is 14 residues long. Trimming stripped 0 bases from V and 1 base from J, with 4 bases between. DNA of the CDR3: TGCGCCAGCAGCTTGGGACAGAACACCGGGGAGCTGTTTTTT. This encodes CASSLGQNTGELFF.

The V and J genes are TRBV7-9 and TRBJ2-3, with 10 positions matching TRBD2. Trimming at V came to 6 bases and at J to 5 bases, leaving 5 bases not matched to a gene. The CDR3 has 14 amino acids. Per the germline V gene, CDR1 is SEHNR and CDR2 is FQNEAQ (reference sequence). CDR3 amino acids: CASSQGLAQDTQYF. In DNA, the CDR3 is TGTGCCAGCAGTCAGGGACTAGCGCAAGATACGCAGTATTTT.

The CDR3 sequence: CASSVAPRNTEAFF. Written as DNA, the CDR3 is TGTGCCAGCAGCGTAGCTCCGAGGAACACTGAAGCTTTCTTT. The chain recombines TRBV9 with TRBJ1-1, with D unclear. Trimming shortened V by 0 bases and J by 1 base, and 7 bases separated the two germline ends. Germline-derived CDR1 and CDR2 are SGDLS and YYNGEE. This CDR3 has 14 residues.

The V and J genes are TRBV5-1 and TRBJ2-5; no clear D gene. V gave up 2 bases and J gave up 4 bases, with 9 bases separating them. Germline V lookup: CDR1 SGHRS, CDR2 YFSETQ. The CDR3 contains 13 residues. The CDR3 coding sequence is TGCGCCAGCAGCTTTGCGAGTGGAGAGACCCAGTACTTC. Protein product: CASSFASGETQYF.

The chain employs TRBV28 and TRBJ2-2; 10 bases are a match to TRBD2. From germline, CDR1 is MDHEN and CDR2 SYDVKM. Trimming cost V 0 bases and J 5 bases; bases outside gene matches: 3. CDR3 length: 16 amino acids. CDR3 bases: TGTGCCAGCAGTTTATGGGCTAGCGGGAGTACCGGGGAGCTGTTTTTT. Amino acids: CASSLWASGSTGELFF. Full variable domain (rest looked up from reference TRBV28 and TRBJ2-2): DVKVTQSSRYLVKRTGEKVFLECVQDMDHENMFWYRQDPGLGLRLIYFSYDVKMKEKGDIPEGYSVSREKKERFSLILESASTNQTSMYLCASSLWASGSTGELFFGEGSRLTVL.

CDR3 in amino acids: CASSILAGAGANVLTF. DNA of the CDR3: TGTGCCAGTAGTATCCTAGCGGGAGCTGGGGCCAACGTCCTGACTTTC. The chain is built from TRBV19 and TRBJ2-6, with TRBD2 matching 10 bases. Germline V CDR1 and CDR2: LNHDA, SQIVND (reference sequence). The CDR3 is 16 amino acids. J lost 2 bases, V lost 3 bases, and 1 base had no gene match.

This sequence joins TRBV29-1 and TRBJ2-5, with 12 bases aligning to TRBD2. V dropped 3 bases and J dropped 4; count of bases not matched to a gene: 15. Per germline, CDR1 SQVTM and CDR2 ANQGSEA. The CDR3 covers 18 residues. The CDR3 region is CSVDGLAGGPVGPETQYF. The CDR3 DNA reads TGCAGCGTTGATGGTCTAGCGGGAGGGCCGGTTGGTCCAGAGACCCAGTACTTC.

This chain joins TRBV25-1 and TRBJ2-3; 8 bases are shared with TRBD2. V lost 1 base and J lost 9; bases outside the gene matches: 6. The CDR3 has 14 amino acids. CDR1 MGHDK and CDR2 SYGVNS come from the germline V gene. The CDR3 nucleotides are TGTGCCAGCAGTGAATCGGGAGGGAGAGGCACGCAGTATTTT. Residues: CASSESGGRGTQYF. Supplemented by reference TRBV25-1 and TRBJ2-3, the full variable domain reads EADIYQTPRYLVIGTGKKITLECSQTMGHDKMYWYQQDPGMELHLIHYSYGVNSTEKGDLSSESTVSRIRTEHFPLTLESARPSHTSQYLCASSESGGRGTQYFGPGTRLTVL.

The chain links TRBV6-5 to TRBJ2-7; perhaps TRBD2 as D (5 bases). This CDR3 is 16 amino acids long. The germline V and J ends were trimmed by 2 bases and 3 bases, with 17 bases remaining between them. The germline CDR1 and CDR2 sequences are MNHEY and SVGAGI. In nucleotides, the CDR3 is TGTGCCAGCAGTTACAGTTCAAGAGCGGCTGGCTACGAGCAGTACTTC. It yields the protein CASSYSSRAAGYEQYF.

The V and J genes are TRBV6-6 and TRBJ2-1, with TRBD2 matching 15 bases. Losses at the gene ends were 6 bases for V and 7 bases for J; bases not matched to a gene: 7. Germline V gene lookup returns CDR1 MNHNY and CDR2 SVGAGI (reference sequence). The CDR3 covers 16 residues. Here the CDR3 reads CASSHPGTSGRNEQFF. DNA for the CDR3: TGTGCCAGCAGCCATCCCGGGACTAGCGGGAGGAATGAGCAGTTCTTC.

This chain links TRBV10-3 with TRBJ1-5, with D tentatively TRBD1 (5 bases). This CDR3 contains 14 residues. Trimming left V 4 bases short and J 0 bases short, with 7 bases between. Per the germline V gene, CDR1 is ENHRY and CDR2 is SYGVKD. As DNA, the CDR3 is TGTGCCATCAGTGCGACAGATAGCAATCAGCCCCAGCATTTT. It yields the protein CAISATDSNQPQHF.

This sequence joins TRBV7-9 and TRBJ1-2; weak D call: TRBD1 (6 bases). The germline V gene encodes CDR1 SEHNR and CDR2 FQNEAQ (reference sequence). The CDR3 totals 13 residues. Trimming shortened V by 4 bases and J by 4 bases, and 10 bases separated the two germline ends. CDR3 in DNA: TGTGCCAGCAGCTCGACAGGAGCCTATGGCTACACCTTC. Its translation is CASSSTGAYGYTF.

The rearrangement uses TRBV19 and TRBJ2-6, with TRBD1 matching over 7 bases. This CDR3 is built from 18 residues. Looked up from germline, CDR1 is LNHDA and CDR2 is SQIVND (reference sequence). Germline trimming cut 4 bases from V and 0 bases from J; bases unmatched to any gene: 9. DNA of the CDR3: TGTGCCAGTAGTACACCGGGACAGTCTCTCTCTGGGGCCAACGTCCTGACTTTC. This gives the protein CASSTPGQSLSGANVLTF.

The rearrangement links TRBV30 to TRBJ2-2; 7 bases map to TRBD1. Germline assignment: CDR1 GTSNPN and CDR2 SVGIG (reference sequence). With V trimmed by 2 bases and J by 7 bases, 7 bases remained unmatched. This CDR3 region has 14 residues. The CDR3 loop is CAWSFRQGFGELFF. DNA of the CDR3: TGTGCCTGGAGTTTCCGACAGGGTTTCGGGGAGCTGTTTTTT.

The chain carries TRBV9 and TRBJ2-5, with 9 bases matching TRBD2. The V segment lost 0 bases and the J segment 1 base; nucleotides outside the gene matches: 7. This CDR3 contains 17 residues. The germline V gene encodes CDR1 SGDLS and CDR2 YYNGEE. The chain's CDR3 is CASSVAWRGGAQETQYF. The CDR3 DNA sequence: TGTGCCAGCAGCGTAGCTTGGCGCGGGGGGGCCCAAGAGACCCAGTACTTC.

Comment on this clone: Other DNA sequences from this sample encode an identical CDR3 as well. The chain couples TRBV5-1 to TRBJ1-4; D unclear. Germline-derived CDR1 and CDR2 are SGHRS and YFSETQ. The V gene lost 1 base and the J gene lost 4 bases, with 8 bases spanning the gap. The CDR3 is 14 amino acids. CDR3: CASSLSGVNEKLFF. CDR3 bases: TGCGCCAGCAGCTTGTCAGGCGTTAATGAAAAACTGTTTTTT.

The CDR3 DNA is TGTGCCAGCAGTTTCCGGGTCCACTACGAGCAGTACTTC. Protein: CASSFRVHYEQYF. The chain links TRBV27 to TRBJ2-7; D call uncertain. V lost 3 bases, J lost 3 bases, and 9 bases lay in between. Germline CDR1 reads MNHEY; CDR2 reads SMNVEV (reference sequence). This CDR3 spans 13 amino acids.

The rearrangement links TRBV6-5 to TRBJ2-7; 9 nucleotides line up with TRBD2. Germline CDR1 is MNHEY and CDR2 is SVGAGI. CDR3 length equals 15 residues. V gave up 0 bases and J gave up 2 bases; unmatched junction bases: 2. The CDR3 is CASSYSAGGPYEQYF. As DNA, the CDR3 is TGTGCCAGCAGTTACTCGGCGGGAGGGCCCTACGAGCAGTACTTC.

The chain joins TRBV2 to TRBJ1-3; 7 bases align to TRBD1. The V gene end was trimmed by 6 bases and the J gene end by 0 bases; junction bases not matched to a gene: 8. The CDR3 extends over 16 amino acids. Germline lookup yields CDR1 SNHLY and CDR2 FYNNEI. CDR3 DNA sequence: TGTGCCAGCAGAGGCGGGGACAGTTCCTCTGGAAACACCATATATTTT. Protein: CASRGGDSSSGNTIYF.

The V gene is TRBV19, the J gene TRBJ1-5, with a possible D match to TRBD1 (6 bases). Germline V gene lookup returns CDR1 LNHDA and CDR2 SQIVND (reference sequence). The CDR3 loop spans 15 amino acids. Trimming pared 5 bases from V and 3 bases from J, leaving 14 bases between. The CDR3 DNA is TGTGCCAGTAGTCGAGGGGGGGCTACCAATCAGCCCCAGCATTTT. It specifies CASSRGGATNQPQHF.

The CDR3 bases are TGTGCCAGCAGCCCTAAACAGGGCAGCTCCTACGAGCAGTACTTC. Protein: CASSPKQGSSYEQYF. This sequence joins TRBV11-2 and TRBJ2-7; TRBD1 might be the D (6 bases). Germline V gene lookup returns CDR1 SGHAT and CDR2 FQNNGV. V was cut by 5 bases and J by 0 bases, with 14 bases left in between. There are 15 residues in the CDR3.